Below are 12 T cell receptor beta chains sequenced from a single sample in a study of OX40 agonist ivuxolimab in advanced cancers. Measured with immunoSEQ multiplex PCR; TCRdb has only the in-frame clones, and not every one. The data show some 99,000 clones, 70% to 90% seen once. Material: CD4+ or CD8+ T cells sorted from blood, obtained in a trial of the OX40 agonist ivuxolimab. The source is an adult with an advanced solid tumor such as melanoma, head and neck, liver or kidney cancer.

V and J are TRBV28 and TRBJ1-1, with 8 positions matching TRBD1. V was clipped by 6 bases and J by 8 bases; unmatched bases: 2. The CDR3 totals 11 residues. Germline lookup yields CDR1 MDHEN and CDR2 SYDVKM. In nucleotides, the CDR3 is TGTGCCAGCAGCTGGGACAGGGAAGCTTTCTTT. Residues: CASSWDREAFF.

The chain's CDR3 is CASSEERAGDYGYTF. The CDR3 DNA reads as TGTGCCAGCAGTGAGGAGAGGGCAGGGGATTATGGCTACACCTTC. The chain combines TRBV2 with TRBJ1-2, with TRBD1 as a possible D gene (6 bases). CDR3 size: 15 residues. V lost 3 bases and J lost 5, with 16 bases in between. Per the germline V gene, CDR1 is SNHLY and CDR2 is FYNNEI.

The V call is TRBV7-3, the J call TRBJ1-1, with TRBD1 as a possible D gene (5 bases). The CDR3 sequence is 13 residues long. Trimming pared 5 bases from V and 9 bases from J, leaving 16 bases between. Germline CDR1 reads SGHTA; CDR2 reads FQGTGA. The DNA for the CDR3 is TGTGCCAGCAGCCCCTCGGGGGGGGTTAAAGCTTTCTTT. This codes for CASSPSGGVKAFF. Supplemented by reference TRBV7-3 and TRBJ1-1, the full variable domain reads GAGVSQTPSNKVTEKGKYVELRCDPISGHTALYWYRQSLGQGPEFLIYFQGTGAADDSGLPNDRFFAVRPEGSVSTLKIQRTERGDSAVYLCASSPSGGVKAFFGQGTRLTVV.

This clone was found a few times. The rearrangement links TRBV18 to TRBJ1-1; the D gene is possibly TRBD1 (5 bases). CDR3 length equals 13 residues. The germline gives CDR1 KGHSH, CDR2 LQKENI. Deletions cut 3 bases from V and 6 bases from J, with 11 bases between. CDR3 nucleotides: TGTGCCAGCTCACCCGCAGGGTTTTCTGAAGCTTTCTTT. It specifies CASSPAGFSEAFF.

The chain joins TRBV6-6 to TRBJ1-5, with a possible D match to TRBD1 (6 bases). With 5 bases removed from V and 0 bases from J, the gap between germline ends came to 8 bases. The CDR3 has 14 amino acids. Looked up from germline, CDR1 is MNHNY and CDR2 is SVGAGI (reference sequence). CDR3 DNA: TGTGCCAGCAGTATAGGGGGTAGCAATCAGCCCCAGCATTTT. Protein product: CASSIGGSNQPQHF.

The sample holds many counts of this clone. The CDR3, as DNA: TGCGCCAGCAGCCAAGACACTAGCACAGATACGCAGTATTTT. Translation gives CASSQDTSTDTQYF. The rearrangement joins TRBV4-3 to TRBJ2-3; D not resolved. The V end lost 0 bases, the J end lost 0 bases, and 4 bases lay between the germline ends. There are 14 residues in the CDR3. Germline lookup yields CDR1 LGHNA and CDR2 YSLEER.

The CDR3 here is CASSPAFQGQAFF. In DNA form, the CDR3 reads TGTGCCAGCAGCCCGGCGTTTCAGGGACAAGCTTTCTTT. The genes are TRBV7-2 and TRBJ1-1; maybe TRBD1 (5 bases). V lost 5 bases and J lost 9, with 16 bases in between. CDR1 is SGHTA and CDR2 is FQGNSA in the germline V gene. The CDR3 contains 13 residues.

The genes are TRBV7-9 and TRBJ2-5; unclear D gene. In germline, CDR1 is SEHNR, CDR2 FQNEAQ (reference sequence). The CDR3 is made up of 12 amino acids. The V and J ends lost 6 bases and 5 bases respectively, with 10 bases between them. The CDR3 spells CASSLSPETQYF. In nucleotides, the CDR3 is TGTGCCAGCAGTCTTTCTCCCGAGACCCAGTACTTC.

The rearrangement joins TRBV6-1 to TRBJ2-2, with 12 bases fitting TRBD1. The V and J ends lost 5 bases and 7 bases, in that order; junction bases with no gene match: 5. The CDR3 contains 15 residues. Germline CDR1 and CDR2: MNHNS and SASEGT. The CDR3 sequence: CASSKGQGAGGELFF. The DNA of the CDR3 is TGTGCCAGCAGTAAGGGACAGGGGGCGGGCGGGGAGCTGTTTTTT.

The rearrangement joins TRBV7-2 to TRBJ2-7; maybe TRBD2 (5 bases). CDR3 length: 13 residues. The V and J ends lost 3 bases and 0 bases respectively, with 6 bases between them. Germline values: CDR1 SGHTA, CDR2 FQGNSA. The CDR3 loop reads CASSFGLSYEQYF. The CDR3 nucleotides are TGTGCCAGCAGCTTCGGACTCTCCTACGAGCAGTACTTC.

The chain joins TRBV9 to TRBJ1-2, with 7 bases lining up with TRBD1. V lost 9 bases to trimming and J lost 0 bases; unmatched junction nucleotides: 5. Germline V gene data show CDR1 as SGDLS and CDR2 as YYNGEE. The CDR3 has 13 residues. This chain's CDR3 is CATNRGANYGYTF. CDR3 coding DNA: TGTGCCACAAACAGGGGTGCTAACTATGGCTACACCTTC.

The V and J genes are TRBV18 and TRBJ1-2, with a weak D call TRBD1 (5 bases). In germline, CDR1 is KGHSH, CDR2 LQKENI. Trimming shortened V by 8 bases and J by 3 bases, and 16 bases separated the two germline ends. This CDR3 has 14 amino acids. CDR3 loop: CASGISGQDYGYTF. DNA for the CDR3: TGTGCCAGCGGAATATCGGGGCAGGACTATGGCTACACCTTC. The complete variable domain, with remaining parts taken from reference TRBV18 and TRBJ1-2, reads NAGVMQNPRHLVRRRGQEARLRCSPMKGHSHVYWYRQLPEEGLKFMVYLQKENIIDESGMPKERFSAEFPKEGPSILRIQQVVRGDSAAYFCASGISGQDYGYTFGSGTRLTVV.